The clone carrying this TCR beta chain was found many times. These data originate in a study of neurological immune-mediated disorders. V lost 3 bases and J lost 5, with 8 bases in between. CDR3 size: 12 residues. Germline assignment: CDR1 SGHRS and CDR2 YFSETQ. From the 5' RACE reads, TCRdb called clonotypes with MiXCR, one entry per CDR3 protein. The sample records 77,000 or so distinct CDR3 sequences, 9.4% being singletons. This sequence joins TRBV5-1 and TRBJ2-5; no clear D. This sequence originates from a man between 45 and 60 years old in good health. Sequenced material: PBMCs. CDR3 DNA: TGCGCCAGCAGCTCTCTAGGGGAGACCCAGTACTTC. It encodes CASSSLGETQYF.